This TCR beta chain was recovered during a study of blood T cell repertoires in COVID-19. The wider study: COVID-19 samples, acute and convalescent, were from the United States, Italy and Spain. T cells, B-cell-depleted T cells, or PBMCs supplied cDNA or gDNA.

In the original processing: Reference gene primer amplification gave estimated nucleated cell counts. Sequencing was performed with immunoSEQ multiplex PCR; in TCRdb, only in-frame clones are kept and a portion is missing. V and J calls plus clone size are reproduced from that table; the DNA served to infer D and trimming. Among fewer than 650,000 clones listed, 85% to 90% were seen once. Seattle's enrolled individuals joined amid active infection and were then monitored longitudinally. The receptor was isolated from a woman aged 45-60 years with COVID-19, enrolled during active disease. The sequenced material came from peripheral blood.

The CDR3 spells CSASGSAGLAKNIQYF. The CDR3 DNA reads as TGCAGTGCTAGTGGATCGGCAGGGTTAGCCAAAAACATTCAGTACTTC. The chain recombines TRBV20-1 with TRBJ2-4; tentatively, D is TRBD1 (5 bases). The CDR3 consists of 16 residues. CDR1 DFQATT and CDR2 SNEGSKA come from the germline V gene (reference sequence). V lost 3 bases and J 0 bases, leaving 15 bases between the germline ends.